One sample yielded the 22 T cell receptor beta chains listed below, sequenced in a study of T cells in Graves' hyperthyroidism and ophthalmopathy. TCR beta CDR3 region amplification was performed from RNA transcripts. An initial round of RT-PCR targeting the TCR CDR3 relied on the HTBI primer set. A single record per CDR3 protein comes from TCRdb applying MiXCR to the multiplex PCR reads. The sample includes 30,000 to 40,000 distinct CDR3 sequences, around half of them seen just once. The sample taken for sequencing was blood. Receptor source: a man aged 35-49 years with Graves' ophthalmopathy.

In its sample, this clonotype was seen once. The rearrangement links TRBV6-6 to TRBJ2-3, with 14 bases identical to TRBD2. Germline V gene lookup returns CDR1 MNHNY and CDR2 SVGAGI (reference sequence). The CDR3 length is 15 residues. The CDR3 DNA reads TGTGTCTGCGCGACTAGCGGGGGGGGCACAGATACGCAGTATTTT. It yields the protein CVCATSGGGTDTQYF.

CDR3: CASRGRAPYEQYF. The CDR3, as DNA: TGTGCCAGCAGGGGCAGGGCTCCCTACGAGCAGTACTTC. This chain joins TRBV6-2 or TRBV6-3 and TRBJ2-7; D perhaps matches TRBD1 (5 bases). The CDR3 is 13 residues long. Germline CDR1 reads MNHEY; CDR2 reads SVGEGT. The V and J ends lost 6 bases and 2 bases respectively, with 11 bases between them.

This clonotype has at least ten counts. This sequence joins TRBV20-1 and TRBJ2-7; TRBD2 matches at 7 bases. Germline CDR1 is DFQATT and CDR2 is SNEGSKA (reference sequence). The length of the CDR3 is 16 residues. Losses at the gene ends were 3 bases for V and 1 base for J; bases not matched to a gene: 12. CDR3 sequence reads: CSASPDGGGFSYEQYF. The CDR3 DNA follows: TGCAGTGCTAGTCCCGATGGCGGGGGATTTTCCTACGAGCAGTACTTC.

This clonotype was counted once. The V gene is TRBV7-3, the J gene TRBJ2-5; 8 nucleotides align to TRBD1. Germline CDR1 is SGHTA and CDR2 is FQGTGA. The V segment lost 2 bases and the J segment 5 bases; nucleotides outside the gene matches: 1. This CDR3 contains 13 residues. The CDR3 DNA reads TGTGCCAGCAGCTTATCAGGGGGCGAGACCCAGTACTTC. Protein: CASSLSGGETQYF.

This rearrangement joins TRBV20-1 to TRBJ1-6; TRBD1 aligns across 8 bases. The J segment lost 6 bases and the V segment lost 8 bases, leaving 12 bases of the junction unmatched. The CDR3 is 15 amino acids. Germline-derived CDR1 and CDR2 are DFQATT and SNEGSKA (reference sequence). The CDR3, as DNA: TGCAGTCCCGATAGCGGGACAGGACCTAATTCACCCCTCCACTTT. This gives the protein CSPDSGTGPNSPLHF.

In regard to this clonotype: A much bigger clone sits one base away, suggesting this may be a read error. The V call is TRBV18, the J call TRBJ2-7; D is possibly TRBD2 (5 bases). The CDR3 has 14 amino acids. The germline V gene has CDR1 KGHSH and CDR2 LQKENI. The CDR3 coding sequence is TGTGCCAGCTCACTAGACGAGGGTAGCTACGGGCAGTACTTC. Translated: CASSLDEGSYGQYF.

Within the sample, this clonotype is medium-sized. The chain's CDR3 is CASRSPGQGGNEQFF. In DNA, the CDR3 is TGTGCCAGCAGAAGTCCGGGACAGGGAGGTAATGAGCAGTTCTTC. This sequence joins TRBV2 and TRBJ2-1; 9 bases are shared with TRBD1. The CDR3 has 15 residues. Per germline, CDR1 SNHLY and CDR2 FYNNEI. V shed 6 bases and J 7 bases; nucleotides not matched to a gene: 10.

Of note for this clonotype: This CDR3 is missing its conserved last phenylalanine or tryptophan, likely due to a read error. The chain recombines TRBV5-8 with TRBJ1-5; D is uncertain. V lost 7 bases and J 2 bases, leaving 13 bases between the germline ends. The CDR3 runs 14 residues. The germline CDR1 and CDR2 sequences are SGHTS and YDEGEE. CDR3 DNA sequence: TGTGCCAGCCGCCCCCGGCGGGGCAATCAGCCCCAGCATCTT. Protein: CASRPRRGNQPQHL.

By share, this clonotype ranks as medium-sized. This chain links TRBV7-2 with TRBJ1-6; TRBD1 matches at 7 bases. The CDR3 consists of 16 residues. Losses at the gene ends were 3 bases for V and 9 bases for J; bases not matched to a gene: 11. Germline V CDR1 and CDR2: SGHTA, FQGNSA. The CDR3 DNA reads TGTGCCAGCAGCTTGCGACCCGGGGCAGGGGGTTCACCCCTCCACTTT. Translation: CASSLRPGAGGSPLHF.

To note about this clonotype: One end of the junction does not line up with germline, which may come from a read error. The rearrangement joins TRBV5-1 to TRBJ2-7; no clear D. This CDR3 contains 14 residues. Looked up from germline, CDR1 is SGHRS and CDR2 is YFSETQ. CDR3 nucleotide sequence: TGTGCCAGCAGCCAAACCGGTAGCTCCTACGAGCAGTACTTC. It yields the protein CASSQTGSSYEQYF.

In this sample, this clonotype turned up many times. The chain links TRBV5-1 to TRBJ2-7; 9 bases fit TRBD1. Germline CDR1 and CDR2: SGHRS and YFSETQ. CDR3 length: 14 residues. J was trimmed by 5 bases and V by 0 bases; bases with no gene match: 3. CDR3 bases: TGCGCCAGCAGCTTGGACAGGGGGCAAGACGAGCAGTACTTC. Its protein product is CASSLDRGQDEQYF.

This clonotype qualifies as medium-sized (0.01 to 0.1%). CDR3 sequence (DNA): TGTGCCAGCAGCTTAAGGGACAGGGTCACCTATGGCTACACCTTC. It translates to CASSLRDRVTYGYTF. The gene calls are TRBV7-2 and TRBJ1-2; TRBD1 matches at 9 bases. This CDR3 spans 15 amino acids. The germline CDR1 and CDR2 sequences are SGHTA and FQGNSA. V lost 2 bases to trimming and J lost 4 bases; unmatched junction nucleotides: 5.

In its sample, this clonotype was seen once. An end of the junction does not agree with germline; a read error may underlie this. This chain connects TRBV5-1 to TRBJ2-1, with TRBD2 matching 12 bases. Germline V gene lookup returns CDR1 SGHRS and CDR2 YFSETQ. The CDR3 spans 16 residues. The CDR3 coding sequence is TGCGCCAGCAGCGATGCCGGGACTAGCGGGTACATTGAGCAGTTCTTC. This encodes CASSDAGTSGYIEQFF. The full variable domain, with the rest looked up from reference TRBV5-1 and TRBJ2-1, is KAGVTQTPRYLIKTRGQQVTLSCSPISGHRSVSWYQQTPGQGLQFLFEYFSETQRNKGNFPGRFSGRQFSNSRSEMNVSTLELGDSALYLCASSDAGTSGYIEQFFGPGTRLTVL.

This CDR3 reads CASSVGLAGGQNEQFF. CDR3 sequence (DNA): TGTGCCAGCAGCGTAGGACTAGCGGGGGGGCAGAATGAGCAGTTCTTC. J is TRBJ2-1 and V is TRBV9, with 14 bases that match TRBD2. The length of the CDR3 is 16 residues. Germline CDR1 and CDR2: SGDLS and YYNGEE. V trimming: 0 bases; J trimming: 7 bases; junction bases outside the gene matches: 3.

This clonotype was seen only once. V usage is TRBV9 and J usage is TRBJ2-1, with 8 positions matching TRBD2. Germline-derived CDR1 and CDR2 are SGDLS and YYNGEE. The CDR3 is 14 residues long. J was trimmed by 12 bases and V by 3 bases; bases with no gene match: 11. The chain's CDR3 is CASSAREGTDTQFF. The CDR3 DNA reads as TGTGCCAGCAGCGCCCGGGAGGGTACAGATACGCAGTTCTTC.

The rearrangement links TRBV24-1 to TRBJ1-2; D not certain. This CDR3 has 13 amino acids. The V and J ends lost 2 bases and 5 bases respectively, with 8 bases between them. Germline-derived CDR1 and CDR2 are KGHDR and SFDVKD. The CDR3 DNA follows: TGTGCCACCAGTGATTCTACGGGTTATGGCTACACCTTC. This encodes CATSDSTGYGYTF.

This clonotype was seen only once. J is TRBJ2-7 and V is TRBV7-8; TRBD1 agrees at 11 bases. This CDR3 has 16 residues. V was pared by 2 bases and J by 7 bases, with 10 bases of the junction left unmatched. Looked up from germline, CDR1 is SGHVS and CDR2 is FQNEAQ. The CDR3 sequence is CASSLCPGQGGGEQYF. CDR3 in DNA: TGTGCCAGCAGCTTATGCCCGGGACAGGGGGGTGGGGAGCAGTACTTC.

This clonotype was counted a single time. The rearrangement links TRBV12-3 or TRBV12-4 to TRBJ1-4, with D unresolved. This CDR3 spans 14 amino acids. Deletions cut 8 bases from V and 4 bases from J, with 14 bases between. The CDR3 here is CASASGVINEKLFF. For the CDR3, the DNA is TGTGCCAGCGCGTCGGGCGTAATTAATGAAAAACTGTTTTTT.

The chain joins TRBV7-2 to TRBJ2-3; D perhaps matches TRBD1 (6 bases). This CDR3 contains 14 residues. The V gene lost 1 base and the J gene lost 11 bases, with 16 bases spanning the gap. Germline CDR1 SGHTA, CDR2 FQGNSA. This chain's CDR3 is CASSLGAGETGQYF. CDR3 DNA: TGTGCCAGCAGCTTAGGAGCTGGAGAGACAGGGCAGTATTTT.

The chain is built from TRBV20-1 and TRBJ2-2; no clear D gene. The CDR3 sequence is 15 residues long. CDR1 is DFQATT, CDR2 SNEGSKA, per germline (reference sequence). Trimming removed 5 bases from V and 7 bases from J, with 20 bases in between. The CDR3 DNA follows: TGCAGTGCTGAACACCGGGCCCTCGGTCACGGGGAGCTGTTTTTT. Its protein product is CSAEHRALGHGELFF.

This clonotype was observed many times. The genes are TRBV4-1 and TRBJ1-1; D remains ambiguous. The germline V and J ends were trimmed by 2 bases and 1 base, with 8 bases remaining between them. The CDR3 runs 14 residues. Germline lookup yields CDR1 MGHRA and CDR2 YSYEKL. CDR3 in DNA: TGCGCCAGCAGCCAAAGAGCCGCGAACACTGAAGCTTTCTTT. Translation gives CASSQRAANTEAFF.

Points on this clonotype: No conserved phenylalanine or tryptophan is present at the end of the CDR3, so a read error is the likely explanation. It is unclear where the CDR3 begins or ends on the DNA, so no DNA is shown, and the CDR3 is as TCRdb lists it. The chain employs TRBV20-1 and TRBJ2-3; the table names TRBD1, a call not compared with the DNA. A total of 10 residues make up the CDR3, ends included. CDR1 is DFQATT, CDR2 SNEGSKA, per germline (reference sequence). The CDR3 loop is CSAHNRGQNY.